These 20 T cell receptor beta chains share one sample of origin, sequenced in a study of blood T cell repertoires in COVID-19. The data were produced by immunoSEQ multiplex PCR, yet TCRdb's version contains in-frame clones alone and is incomplete. Of fewer than 350,000 clones listed, around four fifths are singletons. The sample comprised peripheral blood. Every receptor here comes from a woman aged 50 to 60 with active or convalescent COVID-19.

CDR3 protein: CASSLAQGARGYTF. The CDR3 nucleotides are TGTGCCAGCAGCTTAGCACAGGGGGCGCGTGGCTACACCTTC. The chain links TRBV11-2 to TRBJ1-2, with 9 bases matching TRBD1. Trimming took 1 base from V and 7 from J; bases not matched to a gene: 4. This CDR3 has 14 residues. CDR1 SGHAT and CDR2 FQNNGV come from the germline V gene.

The rearrangement uses TRBV5-4 and TRBJ2-2, with TRBD2 identical over 7 bases. Germline CDR1 SGHNT, CDR2 YYREEE (reference sequence). Losses at the gene ends were 7 bases for V and 4 bases for J; bases not matched to a gene: 7. The CDR3 has 14 residues. In nucleotides, the CDR3 is TGTGCCAGCTCCGGGACTACTACCACCGGGGAGCTGTTTTTT. Translated: CASSGTTTTGELFF.

V and J are TRBV6-5 and TRBJ1-6, with TRBD1 as a possible D gene (5 bases). V lost 7 bases, J lost 7 bases, and 14 bases lay in between. The CDR3 sequence is 14 residues long. Germline CDR1 is MNHEY and CDR2 is SVGAGI. The CDR3 sequence: CASIIGGVNSPLHF. CDR3 bases: TGTGCCAGCATTATTGGGGGGGTGAATTCACCCCTCCACTTT.

This chain links TRBV3-1 (or the pseudogene TRBV3-2) with TRBJ2-5, with 9 bases matching TRBD2. This CDR3 has 16 amino acids. With V trimmed by 0 bases and J by 6 bases, 8 bases remained unmatched. Germline-derived CDR1 and CDR2 are LGHDT and YNNKEL (reference sequence). In DNA form, the CDR3 reads TGTGCCAGCAGCCAAGAGCAGCTAGCGGGAAAGAAGACCCAGTACTTC. Encoded protein: CASSQEQLAGKKTQYF.

This sequence joins TRBV5-6 and TRBJ1-3, with 8 bases lining up with TRBD1. This CDR3 spans 16 amino acids. With V trimmed by 2 bases and J by 4 bases, 8 bases remained unmatched. CDR1 and CDR2 from the germline V gene are SGHDT and YYEEEE. The CDR3: CASSLYDRGGGNTIYF. DNA for the CDR3: TGTGCCAGCAGCTTATATGACAGGGGTGGAGGAAACACCATATATTTT.

This rearrangement joins TRBV18 to TRBJ1-3; a possible D gene is TRBD1 (6 bases). Looked up from germline, CDR1 is KGHSH and CDR2 is LQKENI. The V end was cut by 5 bases, the J end by 4 bases, with 12 bases between. This CDR3 comprises 14 residues. The CDR3 here is CASSSTGDGNTIYF. The CDR3 DNA reads TGTGCCAGCTCATCGACAGGCGACGGAAACACCATATATTTT.

J is TRBJ1-4 and V is TRBV30, with D possibly TRBD1 on 5 matching bases. The ends were cut back, 4 bases at V and 0 bases at J, with 12 bases in the middle. CDR1 and CDR2 from the germline V gene are GTSNPN and SVGIG (reference sequence). This CDR3 is built from 15 residues. The CDR3 is CAWNLGQATNEKLFF. CDR3 in DNA: TGTGCCTGGAACCTAGGACAAGCAACTAATGAAAAACTGTTTTTT.

Written as DNA, the CDR3 is TGTGCCGTAGGGGGACAGGGGACCCACGCTTATGGCTACACCTTC. This codes for CAVGGQGTHAYGYTF. The chain links TRBV28 to TRBJ1-2; TRBD1 matches at 10 bases. V shed 11 bases, J shed 5 bases, and the junction held 14 bases outside the gene matches. The CDR3 runs to 15 residues. CDR1 is MDHEN and CDR2 is SYDVKM in the germline V gene.

The chain carries TRBV5-6 and TRBJ1-4, with 8 bases identical to TRBD1. Germline V gene data show CDR1 as SGHDT and CDR2 as YYEEEE. J lost 8 bases, V lost 0 bases, and 9 bases had no gene match. The CDR3 consists of 16 residues. The CDR3 sequence: CASSLAGRQGKEKLFF. In DNA form, the CDR3 reads TGTGCCAGCAGCTTGGCTGGGAGACAGGGGAAGGAAAAACTGTTTTTT.

The V gene is TRBV5-1, the J gene TRBJ1-5, with 7 bases lining up with TRBD1. CDR3 length equals 14 residues. V shed 0 bases, J shed 4 bases, and the junction held 1 base outside the gene matches. From germline, CDR1 is SGHRS and CDR2 YFSETQ. The CDR3 nucleotides are TGCGCCAGCAGCTTGGACAGGGGAAATCAGCCCCAGCATTTT. This translates into CASSLDRGNQPQHF.

This chain uses TRBV27 with TRBJ1-2; a possible D gene is TRBD1 (6 bases). V was clipped by 5 bases and J by 6 bases, with 7 bases between them. Germline CDR1 is MNHEY and CDR2 is SMNVEV (reference sequence). The CDR3 consists of 11 residues. CDR3 nucleotide sequence: TGTGCCAGCAGTCAGGGGAATGGCTACACCTTC. Protein sequence: CASSQGNGYTF.

This clone was seen a handful of times. This sequence joins TRBV19 and TRBJ1-2; possible D gene TRBD1, 6 bases. The CDR3 is 13 residues long. Germline V gene data show CDR1 as LNHDA and CDR2 as SQIVND (reference sequence). The ends were cut back, 8 bases at V and 7 bases at J, with 17 bases in the middle. The CDR3 region has the DNA TGTGCCAGTGGTCCCCGGGGGGGCTTTGGCTACACCTTC. This gives the protein CASGPRGGFGYTF.

V usage is TRBV7-6 and J usage is TRBJ2-2; perhaps TRBD2 as D (7 bases). CDR3 length: 14 residues. Germline V lookup: CDR1 SGHVS, CDR2 FNYEAQ. Trimming pared 5 bases from V and 6 bases from J, leaving 13 bases between. In DNA form, the CDR3 reads TGTGCCAGCAGCAGGCCGGGGGGCCCCGGGGAGCTGTTTTTT. This encodes CASSRPGGPGELFF.

V and J are TRBV5-4 and TRBJ2-1; no definite D call. The germline V gene encodes CDR1 SGHNT and CDR2 YYREEE (reference sequence). V was clipped by 4 bases and J by 0 bases, with 17 bases between them. The CDR3 sequence is 17 residues long. The CDR3 here is CASSPDAAASSYNEQFF. CDR3 nucleotides: TGTGCCAGCAGCCCTGACGCGGCCGCCAGCTCCTACAATGAGCAGTTCTTC.

The rearrangement joins TRBV6-4 to TRBJ2-2, with D perhaps matching TRBD1 (6 bases). CDR1 is MRHNA and CDR2 is SNTAGT in the germline V gene. The CDR3 spans 14 residues. V lost 4 bases to trimming and J lost 2 bases, with 8 bases between them. The CDR3 DNA sequence: TGTGCCAGCAGTGCAGGGGCAAACACCGGGGAGCTGTTTTTT. It specifies CASSAGANTGELFF.

This chain links TRBV5-1 with TRBJ2-7; possibly TRBD1 for D (10 bases). Between the trimmed V and J ends, which lost 4 bases and 1 base, there was a span of 24 bases. Germline V gene sequence: CDR1 SGHRS, CDR2 YFSETQ. There are 18 residues in the CDR3. CDR3 protein: CASSLWTGGTSLSYEQYF. CDR3 in DNA: TGCGCCAGCAGCCTCTGGACAGGGGGGACTAGCCTATCCTACGAGCAGTACTTC.

The rearrangement joins TRBV28 to TRBJ1-6, with TRBD1 matching 7 bases. This CDR3 is 15 amino acids long. Germline V gene data show CDR1 as MDHEN and CDR2 as SYDVKM. Trimming removed 6 bases from V and 7 bases from J; junction bases left unmatched: 9. The CDR3 coding sequence is TGTGCCAGCAGAACACAGGGGCCGAAAAATTCACCCCTCCACTTT. Amino acid sequence: CASRTQGPKNSPLHF.

V usage is TRBV7-2 and J usage is TRBJ2-5, with a weak D call TRBD2 (5 bases). V was shortened by 5 bases and J by 2 bases, with 9 bases between the two germline ends. CDR1 is SGHTA and CDR2 is FQGNSA in the germline V gene. There are 13 residues in the CDR3. CDR3 bases: TGTGCCAGCAGCGTGGACTGGCAAGAGACCCAGTACTTC. Its protein is CASSVDWQETQYF.

This clone came up a few times. The chain carries TRBV19 and TRBJ2-5; TRBD2 aligns across 10 bases. This CDR3 region has 15 residues. With V trimmed by 5 bases and J by 5 bases, 8 bases remained unmatched. CDR1 is LNHDA and CDR2 is SQIVND in the germline V gene (reference sequence). CDR3 residues: CASSPRQREGETQYF. CDR3 in DNA: TGTGCCAGTAGTCCGCGGCAGCGGGAGGGGGAGACCCAGTACTTC.

Many counts were recorded for this clone. The rearrangement uses TRBV28 and TRBJ1-2; maybe TRBD1 (6 bases). This CDR3 has 15 residues. Germline values: CDR1 MDHEN, CDR2 SYDVKM. The V end lost 6 bases, the J end lost 2 bases, and 16 bases lay between the germline ends. The CDR3 DNA is TGTGCCAGCAGGCCTCAGGGGAACGGAAACTATGGCTACACCTTC. It is translated as CASRPQGNGNYGYTF.